The 31 T cell receptor beta chains below come from one sample, sequenced in a study of beta chain features in type 1 diabetes. Sequenced material consisted of expressed TCRB transcripts (all of the isolated RNA was reverse transcribed). Only in-frame clones appear in the TCRdb table, and some are missing; sequencing was by immunoSEQ multiplex PCR. The repertoire holds 300,000 to 450,000 clones, 10% to 15% seen once, with 0.017% in the top ten. Sequencing used naive CD4+ T cells from blood. All receptors derive from a man younger than 30 in good health.

The chain carries TRBV14 and TRBJ1-2, with TRBD1 matching over 7 bases. V was pared by 4 bases and J by 10 bases, with 12 bases of the junction left unmatched. CDR1 is SGHDN, CDR2 FVKESK, per germline. The CDR3 sequence is 14 residues long. CDR3 coding DNA: TGTGCCAGCAGCCGAGAAATCGACAGGGTTTACTACACCTTC. Its protein is CASSREIDRVYYTF.

The genes are TRBV5-1 and TRBJ2-2; TRBD1 might be the D (6 bases). Trimming removed 1 base from V and 4 bases from J, with 11 bases in between. Germline assignment: CDR1 SGHRS and CDR2 YFSETQ. There are 15 residues in the CDR3. CDR3 nucleotide sequence: TGCGCCAGCAGCTTGACAGGGACGCCCACCGGGGAGCTGTTTTTT. This sequence encodes CASSLTGTPTGELFF.

The chain links TRBV30 to TRBJ1-1; possibly TRBD1 for D (6 bases). The CDR3 runs 14 residues. V lost 0 bases and J lost 5, with 13 bases in between. Germline CDR1 and CDR2: GTSNPN and SVGIG (reference sequence). The CDR3 nucleotides read TGTGCCTGGAGTGTCGGCAGGGGAGGGACTGAAGCTTTCTTT. This gives the protein CAWSVGRGGTEAFF.

This clone was detected only a few times. At one of its ends the junction is not consistent with the germline gene, which may arise from a read error. The chain is built from TRBV5-4 and TRBJ2-7; TRBD1 matches at 10 bases. The CDR3 totals 14 residues. CDR1 is SGHNT, CDR2 YYREEE, per germline (reference sequence). The CDR3 DNA sequence: TGCGCCAGCAGCCCGGACAGGGGGAGGTACGAGCAGTACTTC. Protein: CASSPDRGRYEQYF.

The rearrangement uses TRBV7-9 and TRBJ2-3; D gene uncertain. CDR3 length: 15 residues. With 2 bases removed from V and 11 bases from J, the gap between germline ends came to 20 bases. Germline V gene sequence: CDR1 SEHNR, CDR2 FQNEAQ (reference sequence). The CDR3 region has the DNA TGTGCCAGCAGCTTAAACCTAGTATTCGCAGTTGGGCAGTATTTT. Its protein is CASSLNLVFAVGQYF.

This clone was counted only a few times. V and J are TRBV6-5 and TRBJ1-2; D gene uncertain. CDR3 size: 13 residues. CDR1 is MNHEY, CDR2 SVGAGI, per germline. V gave up 4 bases and J gave up 14 bases, with 20 bases separating them. CDR3 sequence (DNA): TGTGCCAGCAGTTCCGGGAGCCGTACCGAGAATACCTTC. Translating gives CASSSGSRTENTF.

This chain links TRBV9 with TRBJ1-4, with TRBD1 identical over 7 bases. The V and J ends lost 3 bases and 7 bases, in that order; junction bases with no gene match: 0. The CDR3 is 12 residues long. Germline lookup yields CDR1 SGDLS and CDR2 YYNGEE. The DNA for the CDR3 is TGTGCCAGCAGCGACAGGGGTGAAAAACTGTTTTTT. Translated: CASSDRGEKLFF.

The rearrangement uses TRBV6-5 and TRBJ1-1; D call uncertain. Germline CDR1 reads MNHEY; CDR2 reads SVGAGI. CDR3 length: 13 amino acids. Deletions cut 3 bases from V and 2 bases from J, with 7 bases between. CDR3 in DNA: TGTGCCAGCAGTTATAACCTAAACACTGAAGCTTTCTTT. Its protein is CASSYNLNTEAFF.

The J gene is TRBJ2-7, the V gene TRBV30; 14 bases are shared with TRBD2. Germline V lookup: CDR1 GTSNPN, CDR2 SVGIG (reference sequence). The V and J ends lost 5 bases and 1 base, in that order; junction bases with no gene match: 10. The CDR3 extends over 17 amino acids. DNA of the CDR3: TGTGCCTGGGTCCCCGGGACTAGCGGGAGAGGTTCCTACGAGCAGTACTTC. This translates into CAWVPGTSGRGSYEQYF.

The chain combines TRBV4-3 with TRBJ1-4; D gene ambiguous. Germline V CDR1 and CDR2: LGHNA, YSLEER. The CDR3 sequence is 14 residues long. V lost 0 bases and J lost 6, with 8 bases in between. In DNA, the CDR3 is TGCGCCAGCAGCCAAGACCCGGTGGATGAAAAACTGTTTTTT. This translates into CASSQDPVDEKLFF.

The V and J genes are TRBV21-1 and TRBJ1-1; the listed D gene, TRBD1, was not tested against the DNA. TRBV21-1 is a listed pseudogene. The CDR3 is made up of 16 amino acids. CDR3 coding DNA: TGTGCCAGCAGCAGAAACAGGGGAGGATTGAACACTGAAGCTTTCTTT. This gives the protein CASSRNRGGLNTEAFF.

V usage is TRBV9 and J usage is TRBJ2-1; 11 bases are shared with TRBD2. Germline loops: CDR1 SGDLS, CDR2 YYNGEE. The CDR3 runs 18 residues. The junction had 12 bases not matched to a gene; V was cut back by 0 bases and J by 7 bases. The CDR3 DNA reads TGTGCCAGCAGCGTAGCGGTTCCGCGACTAGCGGGAAGTAATGAGCAGTTCTTC. Protein: CASSVAVPRLAGSNEQFF.

In this sample, this clone turned up a few times. The rearrangement links TRBV19 to TRBJ2-7; D is perhaps TRBD1 (5 bases). Germline V gives CDR1 LNHDA, CDR2 SQIVND (reference sequence). The CDR3 is made up of 16 amino acids. Between the trimmed V and J ends, which lost 3 bases and 5 bases, there was a span of 20 bases. CDR3 sequence (DNA): TGTGCCAGTAGTATTTGGGGCGGTCGGTTCGTAAACGAGCAGTACTTC. Translated: CASSIWGGRFVNEQYF.

The chain combines TRBV6-6 with TRBJ2-7; TRBD1 agrees at 8 bases. Germline CDR1 MNHNY, CDR2 SVGAGI (reference sequence). This CDR3 is 16 amino acids long. With V trimmed by 6 bases and J by 1 base, 11 bases remained unmatched. The DNA for the CDR3 is TGTGCCAGCAGGTCCCCAGGGACAGGCAATTCCTACGAGCAGTACTTC. Amino acid sequence: CASRSPGTGNSYEQYF.

As regards this clone: One junction end disagrees with the germline gene, perhaps due to a read error. V is TRBV27 and J is TRBJ1-2; the match to TRBD1 covers 9 bases. The CDR3 extends over 15 amino acids. Germline CDR1 reads MNHEY; CDR2 reads SMNVEV (reference sequence). CDR3 residues: CAGRGQGVENYGYTF. CDR3 coding DNA: TGTGCCGGCAGGGGACAGGGTGTGGAAAACTATGGCTACACCTTC.

This clone was counted between two and nine times. V usage is TRBV6-6 and J usage is TRBJ1-1; D is uncertain. The germline gives CDR1 MNHNY, CDR2 SVGAGI (reference sequence). The V gene lost 2 bases and the J gene lost 1 base, with 5 bases spanning the gap. CDR3 size: 13 residues. The chain's CDR3 is CASSYGQNTEAFF. For the CDR3, the DNA is TGTGCCAGCAGTTACGGGCAGAACACTGAAGCTTTCTTT.

The V and J genes are TRBV11-2 and TRBJ2-1; TRBD1 matches 8 bases. The CDR3 totals 13 residues. V trimming: 3 bases; J trimming: 7 bases; junction bases outside the gene matches: 2. CDR1 is SGHAT, CDR2 FQNNGV, per germline. The DNA of the CDR3 is TGTGCCAGCAGCTTGACAGGGGAAAATGAGCAGTTCTTC. Translated, it gives CASSLTGENEQFF.

This clone was seen a few times. The J gene is TRBJ2-3, the V gene TRBV9; the match to TRBD1 covers 9 bases. With V trimmed by 4 bases and J by 4 bases, 7 bases remained unmatched. The CDR3 sequence is 15 residues long. Germline V gene lookup returns CDR1 SGDLS and CDR2 YYNGEE. The CDR3 reads CASSYRGQLADTQYF. In DNA form, the CDR3 reads TGTGCCAGCAGCTACAGGGGGCAGTTGGCAGATACGCAGTATTTT.

This clone showed up just a few times. V is TRBV4-3 and J is TRBJ1-3; D ambiguous. The CDR3 extends over 16 amino acids. Germline CDR1 is LGHNA and CDR2 is YSLEER. Between the trimmed V and J ends, which lost 0 bases and 0 bases, there was a span of 9 bases. Here the CDR3 DNA reads TGCGCCAGCAGCCAAGAGCAAGCCCGCTCTGGAAACACCATATATTTT. It codes for CASSQEQARSGNTIYF.

The V gene is TRBV5-1, the J gene TRBJ1-4; 7 positions match TRBD1. After removal of 4 bases from V and 3 bases from J, the junction contained 6 bases not matched to a gene. Looked up from germline, CDR1 is SGHRS and CDR2 is YFSETQ. CDR3 size: 15 residues. In nucleotides, the CDR3 is TGCGCCAGCAGCCTGGGACAGCAAGCTAATGAAAAACTGTTTTTT. It yields the protein CASSLGQQANEKLFF. Full variable domain (remainder filled in from reference TRBV5-1 and TRBJ1-4): KAGVTQTPRYLIKTRGQQVTLSCSPISGHRSVSWYQQTPGQGLQFLFEYFSETQRNKGNFPGRFSGRQFSNSRSEMNVSTLELGDSALYLCASSLGQQANEKLFFGSGTQLSVL.

Only a few counts were recorded for this clone. V and J are TRBV6-5 and TRBJ2-7; D is perhaps TRBD1 (5 bases). Deletions cut 2 bases from V and 2 bases from J, with 16 bases between. Germline loops: CDR1 MNHEY, CDR2 SVGAGI. The CDR3 sequence is 16 residues long. CDR3 protein: CASSYGRGRYPYEQYF. The CDR3, as DNA: TGTGCCAGCAGTTACGGTAGGGGCAGGTATCCCTACGAGCAGTACTTC.

This clone was detected only a few times. V gene TRBV28 combines with J gene TRBJ2-7; TRBD2 matches 12 bases. This CDR3 is built from 15 residues. CDR1 is MDHEN, CDR2 SYDVKM, per germline. J lost 6 bases, V lost 5 bases, and 8 bases had no gene match. The DNA of the CDR3 is TGTGCCAGCAGTGAAAGGACTAGCGGGATCGGCGAGCAGTACTTC. Its protein product is CASSERTSGIGEQYF.

The rearrangement uses TRBV5-4 and TRBJ1-2, with TRBD1 matching 8 bases. The CDR3 is 15 amino acids. The V segment lost 0 bases and the J segment 3 bases; nucleotides outside the gene matches: 4. The V gene's germline CDR1 is SGHNT and CDR2 YYREEE (reference sequence). CDR3 in amino acids: CASSLGQGADYGYTF. The CDR3 nucleotides read TGTGCCAGCAGCTTGGGGCAGGGGGCTGACTATGGCTACACCTTC.

The DNA for the CDR3 is TGTGCCAGCAGACCTGGGGGGACTAGCAATCAGCCCCAGCATTTT. Its protein is CASRPGGTSNQPQHF. The V call is TRBV27, the J call TRBJ1-5, with D perhaps matching TRBD1 (5 bases). CDR3 length: 15 residues. The germline V and J ends were trimmed by 6 bases and 0 bases, with 12 bases remaining between them. Germline V gene lookup returns CDR1 MNHEY and CDR2 SMNVEV (reference sequence).

V and J are TRBV6-5 and TRBJ2-7; 9 positions agree with TRBD1. With 2 bases clipped from V and 2 bases from J, the junction kept 4 bases outside the gene matches. There are 15 residues in the CDR3. The germline V gene encodes CDR1 MNHEY and CDR2 SVGAGI. The CDR3 reads CASSYTGQGTYEQYF. Here the CDR3 DNA reads TGTGCCAGCAGTTACACCGGACAGGGGACCTACGAGCAGTACTTC.

The table lists this clone with a few counts. The CDR3 spells CASSPTSDEQYF. The CDR3 DNA is TGTGCCAGCAGCCCCACTAGTGACGAGCAGTACTTC. This chain uses TRBV7-9 with TRBJ2-7; perhaps TRBD2 as D (5 bases). V was shortened by 5 bases and J by 5 bases, with 10 bases between the two germline ends. Germline CDR1 reads SEHNR; CDR2 reads FQNEAQ (reference sequence). The CDR3 runs 12 residues.

The chain has TRBV5-8 and TRBJ1-1, with unresolved D. Germline values: CDR1 SGHTS, CDR2 YDEGEE. This CDR3 is 16 amino acids long. V was cut by 5 bases and J by 0 bases, with 17 bases left in between. In DNA form, the CDR3 reads TGTGCCAGCAGGTGGGAGACACCTACCATGAACACTGAAGCTTTCTTT. This gives the protein CASRWETPTMNTEAFF. The variable domain in full, completed from reference TRBV5-8 and TRBJ1-1, reads EAGVTQSPTHLIKTRGQQATLRCSPISGHTSVYWYQQALGLGLQFLLWYDEGEERNRGNFPPRFSGRQFPNYSSELNVNALELEDSALYLCASRWETPTMNTEAFFGQGTRLTVV.

As regards this clone: Other DNA sequences in the sample encode the same CDR3. The chain employs TRBV5-1 and TRBJ1-4; 10 bases match TRBD1. CDR1 is SGHRS and CDR2 is YFSETQ in the germline V gene. V was clipped by 4 bases and J by 8 bases; unmatched bases: 5. The CDR3 is 14 residues long. CDR3 loop: CASSPWTGGEKLFF. In nucleotides, the CDR3 is TGCGCCAGCAGCCCATGGACAGGGGGGGAAAAACTGTTTTTT.

In its sample, this clone was seen a few times. Germline and junction disagree at one end, which may indicate a read error. This chain uses TRBV5-1 with TRBJ2-7; D is possibly TRBD1 (5 bases). The CDR3 runs 17 residues. Germline values: CDR1 SGHRS, CDR2 YFSETQ. For the CDR3, the DNA is TGCGCCAGCAGCTTGGCGTTAAGGGGAAGATCCTCCCACGAGCAGTACTTC. It is translated as CASSLALRGRSSHEQYF. The full variable domain, in which reference TRBV5-1 and TRBJ2-7 provide the parts outside the CDR3, is KAGVTQTPRYLIKTRGQQVTLSCSPISGHRSVSWYQQTPGQGLQFLFEYFSETQRNKGNFPGRFSGRQFSNSRSEMNVSTLELGDSALYLCASSLALRGRSSHEQYFGPGTRLTVT.

V usage is TRBV5-4 and J usage is TRBJ2-3; D is perhaps TRBD1 (5 bases). The V and J ends lost 6 bases and 8 bases respectively, with 22 bases between them. Germline lookup yields CDR1 SGHNT and CDR2 YYREEE (reference sequence). CDR3 length equals 15 residues. The CDR3 here is CASTRSRHLDSTQYF. Here the CDR3 DNA reads TGTGCCAGCACCCGTTCTAGGCACCTAGACAGTACGCAGTATTTT.

The gene calls are TRBV2 and TRBJ1-3; the D is unclear. Germline CDR1 is SNHLY and CDR2 is FYNNEI. The ends were cut back, 1 base at V and 4 bases at J, with 8 bases in the middle. The CDR3 runs 14 residues. The DNA for the CDR3 is TGTGCCAGCAGTGAAGGTGGGAGAGGAAACACCATATATTTT. Translated: CASSEGGRGNTIYF.